The 20 T cell receptor beta chains given below trace back to one sample, sequenced in a study of T cell repertoires in cytomegalovirus infection. The antigens for these receptors are not known. TCRdb re-called the reads through MiXCR, storing one row per CDR3 protein. The data contain approximately 70,000 distinct CDR3 sequences, under 25% of them singletons. The source material was PBMCs, sequenced either directly or after in vitro stimulation (not recorded which). These TCRs come from a human donor in good health (CMV status not recorded). Some clones in this sample may be carry-over from other donors' samples.

The CDR3 DNA sequence: TGCGCCAGCAGCTTGGCCGTTTCGGGAGGTAGGGCAGATACGCAGTATTTT. Translated, it gives CASSLAVSGGRADTQYF. The J gene is TRBJ2-3, the V gene TRBV5-1, with 7 bases identical to TRBD2. Trimming took 0 bases from V and 4 from J; bases not matched to a gene: 11. The CDR3 loop spans 17 amino acids. CDR1 and CDR2 from the germline V gene are SGHRS and YFSETQ. Using reference TRBV5-1 and TRBJ2-3 for the parts outside the CDR3, the full variable domain is KAGVTQTPRYLIKTRGQQVTLSCSPISGHRSVSWYQQTPGQGLQFLFEYFSETQRNKGNFPGRFSGRQFSNSRSEMNVSTLELGDSALYLCASSLAVSGGRADTQYFGPGTRLTVL.

A few counts support this clonotype. The V and J genes are TRBV4-1 and TRBJ2-7; D not certain. The CDR3 totals 15 residues. V lost 1 base to trimming and J lost 3 bases, with 13 bases between them. Germline V gives CDR1 MGHRA, CDR2 YSYEKL. The CDR3 loop reads CASSQGPGKSYEQYF. The CDR3 DNA reads as TGCGCCAGCAGCCAAGGGCCAGGAAAAAGCTACGAGCAGTACTTC.

The sample holds a few counts of this clonotype. The chain joins TRBV7-8 to TRBJ1-5; unclear D gene. This CDR3 comprises 13 residues. Germline V gene sequence: CDR1 SGHVS, CDR2 FQNEAQ. V lost 2 bases to trimming and J lost 4 bases, with 6 bases between them. In DNA form, the CDR3 reads TGTGCCAGCAGCTTAAAATCAAATCAGCCCCAGCATTTT. Translated: CASSLKSNQPQHF.

The chain combines TRBV6-2 or TRBV6-3 with TRBJ1-1; D unclear. V lost 8 bases and J lost 3, with 13 bases in between. CDR1 is MNHEY, CDR2 SVGEGT, per germline. There are 13 residues in the CDR3. The CDR3 region has the DNA TGTGCCAGCGGTTCCTGGACTTACACTGAAGCTTTCTTT. Amino acids: CASGSWTYTEAFF.

The chain carries TRBV12-3 or TRBV12-4 and TRBJ2-1; D not certain. Between the trimmed V and J ends, which lost 3 bases and 10 bases, there was a span of 10 bases. The CDR3 is 12 residues long. CDR3 sequence reads: CASSFGPKEQFF. CDR3 bases: TGTGCCAGCAGTTTCGGTCCTAAGGAGCAGTTCTTC.

Ten or more counts support this clonotype. In DNA, the CDR3 is TGTGCCAGCAGCTTGGGGGGTTTGGATACGCAGTATTTT. Encoded protein: CASSLGGLDTQYF. This chain connects TRBV7-2 to TRBJ2-3; TRBD2 is a possible D gene (6 bases). V was pared by 3 bases and J by 6 bases, with 10 bases between. The CDR3 runs to 13 residues. Germline CDR1 reads SGHTA; CDR2 reads FQGNSA.

The chain's CDR3 is CATVPAADQETQYF. Here the CDR3 DNA reads TGTGCCACCGTCCCGGCGGCGGATCAAGAGACCCAGTACTTC. The V call is TRBV28, the J call TRBJ2-5; D is unresolved. The V and J ends lost 10 bases and 2 bases respectively, with 17 bases between them. This CDR3 contains 14 residues. In germline, CDR1 is MDHEN, CDR2 SYDVKM.

This clonotype was counted a few times. V is TRBV6-2 or TRBV6-3 and J is TRBJ2-3, with D possibly matching TRBD2 (5 bases). Deletions cut 0 bases from V and 2 bases from J, with 18 bases between. The CDR3 sequence is 18 residues long. Germline CDR1 and CDR2: MNHEY and SVGEGT. The CDR3 sequence: CASSYSSTEGRDTDTQYF. CDR3 DNA sequence: TGTGCCAGCAGTTACTCCTCGACCGAGGGAAGGGACACAGATACGCAGTATTTT.

V usage is TRBV29-1 and J usage is TRBJ1-5, with D perhaps TRBD1 (5 bases). Germline V lookup: CDR1 SQVTM, CDR2 ANQGSEA. Trimming pared 5 bases from V and 11 bases from J, leaving 16 bases between. The CDR3 is 12 amino acids. The CDR3 spells CSVSTPSGSQHF. The CDR3, as DNA: TGCAGCGTTTCGACACCCTCAGGGTCCCAGCATTTT.

This clonotype was picked up a small number of times. The chain joins TRBV24-1 to TRBJ1-5; the D gene is possibly TRBD1 (6 bases). Germline lookup yields CDR1 KGHDR and CDR2 SFDVKD. V lost 3 bases and J lost 7, with 15 bases in between. There are 15 residues in the CDR3. The CDR3, as DNA: TGTGCCACCAGTGATGGGAGAGGGGGGCCCCAGCCCCAGCATTTT. Amino acids: CATSDGRGGPQPQHF.

With regard to this clonotype: Mismatch with germline at one junction end may stem from a read error. The chain employs TRBV24-1 and TRBJ1-2, with TRBD1 identical over 8 bases. Looked up from germline, CDR1 is KGHDR and CDR2 is SFDVKD. The CDR3 is 16 residues long. CDR3 nucleotides: TGTGCCACCAGTGAGCCTGGACAGGGAGGTCTGTATGGCTACTCCTTC. Amino acids: CATSEPGQGGLYGYSF.

The chain couples TRBV6-2 or TRBV6-3 to TRBJ1-1; unclear D gene. Germline CDR1 and CDR2: MNHEY and SVGEGT. The CDR3 is 13 amino acids. Deletions cut 9 bases from V and 3 bases from J, with 14 bases between. This CDR3 is CASLLGPDTEAFF. The DNA for the CDR3 is TGTGCCAGTTTACTTGGACCAGACACTGAAGCTTTCTTT.

This clonotype has a single count. This sequence joins TRBV9 and TRBJ2-7, with 8 bases identical to TRBD2. Looked up from germline, CDR1 is SGDLS and CDR2 is YYNGEE. Trimming cost V 4 bases and J 5 bases; bases outside gene matches: 5. The CDR3 runs to 13 residues. The CDR3 nucleotides are TGTGCCAGCAGCCCGACTAGCGCTGACGAGCAGTACTTC. Protein: CASSPTSADEQYF.

J is TRBJ2-5 and V is TRBV12-3 or TRBV12-4; D is possibly TRBD1 (5 bases). The CDR3 totals 15 residues. V dropped 1 base and J dropped 9 bases, with 18 bases sitting between them. The CDR3 region is CASSLEQVNRLAQYF. The CDR3, as DNA: TGTGCCAGCAGTTTAGAACAGGTCAATAGGTTAGCCCAGTACTTC.

V and J are TRBV10-3 and TRBJ2-3, with D tentatively TRBD1 or TRBD2 (5 bases each). CDR1 is ENHRY, CDR2 SYGVKD, per germline. V lost 2 bases to trimming and J lost 6 bases, with 12 bases between them. The CDR3 length is 14 residues. The CDR3 bases are TGTGCCATCAGTGAGGGGGACCCCCTCGATACGCAGTATTTT. Protein product: CAISEGDPLDTQYF.

This clonotype was recorded many times. V usage is TRBV12-5 and J usage is TRBJ2-1; 14 nucleotides line up with TRBD2. This CDR3 spans 17 amino acids. CDR1 is LGHNT, CDR2 FRNRAP, per germline. Trimming cost V 1 base and J 7 bases; bases outside gene matches: 6. The CDR3 loop is CASGLGLAGGPGNEQFF. CDR3 in DNA: TGTGCTAGTGGTTTGGGACTAGCGGGAGGGCCAGGGAATGAGCAGTTCTTC. Supplemented by reference TRBV12-5 and TRBJ2-1, the full variable domain reads DARVTQTPRHKVTEMGQEVTMRCQPILGHNTVFWYRQTMMQGLELLAYFRNRAPLDDSGMPKDRFSAEMPDATLATLKIQPSEPRDSAVYFCASGLGLAGGPGNEQFFGPGTRLTVL.

This clonotype was picked up many times. This chain connects TRBV12-3 or TRBV12-4 to TRBJ1-1; D perhaps matches TRBD1 (6 bases). The V end was cut by 9 bases, the J end by 0 bases, with 11 bases between. This CDR3 spans 13 amino acids. CDR3 DNA sequence: TGTGCCAGTACCAGACAGGTGAACACTGAAGCTTTCTTT. Translated: CASTRQVNTEAFF.

Ten or more counts support this clonotype. The chain couples TRBV7-6 to TRBJ1-3; 9 bases match TRBD1. The CDR3 is 16 residues long. Germline loops: CDR1 SGHVS, CDR2 FNYEAQ. J lost 3 bases, V lost 3 bases, and 6 bases had no gene match. The CDR3 is CASSFGTGPGGNTIYF. The CDR3 DNA follows: TGTGCCAGCAGCTTCGGGACAGGGCCAGGTGGAAACACCATATATTTT. Together with reference TRBV7-6 and TRBJ1-3, the CDR3 gives the full variable domain: GAGVSQSPRYKVTKRGQDVALRCDPISGHVSLYWYRQALGQGPEFLTYFNYEAQQDKSGLPNDRFSAERPEGSISTLTIQRTEQRDSAMYRCASSFGTGPGGNTIYFGEGSWLTVV.

This clonotype occurred many times. The genes are TRBV7-2 and TRBJ2-3; D is unresolved. The CDR3 loop spans 11 amino acids. Germline assignment: CDR1 SGHTA and CDR2 FQGNSA. V was trimmed by 6 bases and J by 5 bases, leaving 6 bases between them. The CDR3 is CASRLEDTQYF. DNA for the CDR3: TGTGCCAGCAGGCTGGAAGATACGCAGTATTTT.

The J gene is TRBJ2-1, the V gene TRBV13, with TRBD2 as a possible D gene (6 bases). Per the germline V gene, CDR1 is PRHDT and CDR2 is FYEKMQ (reference sequence). V shed 5 bases and J shed 10 bases, with 24 bases lying between them. The CDR3 runs 16 residues. CDR3 DNA: TGTGCCAGCAGCCCGGGAGTGGGAGAGGTATCATTCGAGCAGTTCTTC. Amino acid sequence: CASSPGVGEVSFEQFF.